This TCR beta chain stems from a study of early T cells in non-severe SARS-CoV-2 infection. Points from the study as a whole: Database matching using VDJdb favored anti-spike CD8 responses, with private and CD4 specificities left missing.

Each single cDNA molecule received a unique molecular identifier. Via MiXCR, TCRdb re-called the 5' RACE reads, giving one row per CDR3 protein. The data show fewer than 85,000 distinct CDR3 sequences, 11% seen once. For this clonotype: The antigen is not known.

V gave up 7 bases and J gave up 0 bases, with 3 bases separating them. Per the germline V gene, CDR1 is SNHLY and CDR2 is FYNNEI. There are 11 residues in the CDR3. Sequenced material: whole blood, taken at baseline. The rearrangement joins TRBV2 to TRBJ1-1, with D unresolved. The sequence derives from an adult who was a healthcare worker with PCR-confirmed SARS-CoV-2 infection or an uninfected control (not recorded which). CDR3 residues: CASIMNTEAFF. Here the CDR3 DNA reads TGTGCCAGCATTATGAACACTGAAGCTTTCTTT.